This T cell receptor beta chain originates from a study of CD8 T cells in Susac syndrome. CDR1 and CDR2 from the germline V gene are LNHDA and SQIVND (reference sequence). The CDR3 has 16 residues. V shed 3 bases and J 5 bases; nucleotides not matched to a gene: 9. cDNA came from about 0.5 to 1 ug RNA primed by random hexamers. TCRdb called the immunoSEQ multiplex PCR reads again in MiXCR, with one record for every CDR3 protein. The top ten clones hold approximately 0.11% of a sample with some 300,000 distinct CDR3 sequences, roughly 85% of them seen once. The receptor was derived from a human donor with multiple sclerosis. The chain carries TRBV19 and TRBJ1-1, with 10 bases fitting TRBD1. Material: CD8+ T cells from PBMCs. CDR3 sequence (DNA): TGTGCCAGTAGTATTGTGGTGACAGGGGGCGAGACTGAAGCTTTCTTT. Residues: CASSIVVTGGETEAFF.